Listed here are 2 T cell receptor beta chains from one sample, sequenced in a study of blood T cell repertoires in COVID-19. Some clones are missing from TCRdb's copy, which holds only in-frame ones; the method was immunoSEQ multiplex PCR. The table lists over 300,000 clones, around 87% of them singletons. Source material: PBMCs or T cells enriched from blood (not recorded which). These receptors were collected from a woman between 25 and 40 years old with acute COVID-19.

Details on this clone: The sample contains more than one DNA sequence encoding this CDR3. V and J are TRBV19 and TRBJ2-7, with 8 bases identical to TRBD1. The CDR3 covers 11 residues. Trimming cost V 8 bases and J 4 bases; bases outside gene matches: 1. Looked up from germline, CDR1 is LNHDA and CDR2 is SQIVND (reference sequence). This chain's CDR3 is CASRQGYEQYF. The CDR3 DNA reads TGTGCCAGTCGACAGGGGTACGAGCAGTACTTC.

The V and J genes are TRBV10-3 and TRBJ2-1; TRBD2 aligns across 11 bases. V lost 0 bases and J lost 2; bases outside the gene matches: 3. There are 17 residues in the CDR3. Germline V CDR1 and CDR2: ENHRY, SYGVKD. The CDR3 coding sequence is TGTGCCATCAGTGAGTCGGTTAGCGGGGGGGCCTACAATGAGCAGTTCTTC. It yields the protein CAISESVSGGAYNEQFF.